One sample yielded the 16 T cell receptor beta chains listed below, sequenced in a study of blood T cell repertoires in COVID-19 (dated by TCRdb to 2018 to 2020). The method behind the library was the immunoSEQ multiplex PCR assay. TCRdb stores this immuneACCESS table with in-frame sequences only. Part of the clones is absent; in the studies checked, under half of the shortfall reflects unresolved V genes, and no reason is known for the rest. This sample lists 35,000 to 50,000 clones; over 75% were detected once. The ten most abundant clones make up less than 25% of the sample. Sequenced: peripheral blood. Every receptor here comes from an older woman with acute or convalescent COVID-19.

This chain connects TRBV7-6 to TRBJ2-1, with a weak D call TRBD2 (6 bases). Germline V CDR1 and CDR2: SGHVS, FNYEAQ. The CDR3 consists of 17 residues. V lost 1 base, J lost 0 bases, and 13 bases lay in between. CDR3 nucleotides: TGTGCCAGCAGCTTAGTAGGCGGGGAGATCTCCTACAATGAGCAGTTCTTC. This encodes CASSLVGGEISYNEQFF. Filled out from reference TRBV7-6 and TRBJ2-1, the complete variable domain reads GAGVSQSPRYKVTKRGQDVALRCDPISGHVSLYWYRQALGQGPEFLTYFNYEAQQDKSGLPNDRFSAERPEGSISTLTIQRTEQRDSAMYRCASSLVGGEISYNEQFFGPGTRLTVL.

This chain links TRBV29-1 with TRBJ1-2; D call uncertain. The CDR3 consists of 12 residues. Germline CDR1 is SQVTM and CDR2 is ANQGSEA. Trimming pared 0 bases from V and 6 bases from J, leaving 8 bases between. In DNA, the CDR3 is TGCAGCGTTGAAGACGGGATTAATGGCTACACCTTC. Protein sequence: CSVEDGINGYTF.

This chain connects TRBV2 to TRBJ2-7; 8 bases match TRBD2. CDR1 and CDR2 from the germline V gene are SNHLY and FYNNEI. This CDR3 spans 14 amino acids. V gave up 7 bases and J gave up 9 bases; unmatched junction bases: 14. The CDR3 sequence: CASTLSSGEIVQYF. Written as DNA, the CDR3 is TGTGCCAGCACCCTAAGTAGCGGGGAAATCGTGCAGTACTTC.

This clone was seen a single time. CDR3 sequence: CASSPTTVNTEAFF. CDR3 DNA: TGTGCCAGCAGTCCCACAACAGTAAACACTGAAGCTTTCTTT. The rearrangement joins TRBV2 to TRBJ1-1; D remains unclear. Germline assignment: CDR1 SNHLY and CDR2 FYNNEI. V gave up 5 bases and J gave up 2 bases, with 12 bases separating them. This CDR3 has 14 residues.

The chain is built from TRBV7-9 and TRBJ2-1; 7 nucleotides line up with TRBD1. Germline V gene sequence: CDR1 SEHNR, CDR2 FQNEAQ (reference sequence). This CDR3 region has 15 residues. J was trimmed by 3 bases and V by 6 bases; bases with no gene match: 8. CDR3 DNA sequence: TGTGCCAGCAGACCTACGGGACAGAACTACAATGAGCAGTTCTTC. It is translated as CASRPTGQNYNEQFF.

The CDR3 protein is CASSIDRTGEGTKNIQYF. The CDR3 DNA sequence: TGTGCCAGTAGTATAGATCGGACGGGAGAGGGAACCAAAAACATTCAGTACTTC. The genes are TRBV19 and TRBJ2-4; the D gene is possibly TRBD2 (6 bases). Germline CDR1 is LNHDA and CDR2 is SQIVND (reference sequence). Trimming removed 0 bases from V and 2 bases from J, with 17 bases in between. The CDR3 runs 18 residues.

As DNA, the CDR3 is TGCGCCAGCAGCCAAGACCCAGGGATGAACACTGAAGCTTTCTTT. Translated: CASSQDPGMNTEAFF. J is TRBJ1-1 and V is TRBV4-1, with D tentatively TRBD1 (5 bases). Trimming shortened V by 0 bases and J by 0 bases, and 8 bases separated the two germline ends. This CDR3 has 15 amino acids. Per germline, CDR1 MGHRA and CDR2 YSYEKL.

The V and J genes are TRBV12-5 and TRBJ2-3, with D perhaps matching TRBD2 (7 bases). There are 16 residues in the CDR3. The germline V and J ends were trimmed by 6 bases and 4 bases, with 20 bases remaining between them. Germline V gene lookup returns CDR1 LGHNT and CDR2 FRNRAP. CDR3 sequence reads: CASGAPGAGVSDTQYF. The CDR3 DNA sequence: TGTGCTAGTGGAGCGCCGGGGGCGGGGGTTTCAGATACGCAGTATTTT.

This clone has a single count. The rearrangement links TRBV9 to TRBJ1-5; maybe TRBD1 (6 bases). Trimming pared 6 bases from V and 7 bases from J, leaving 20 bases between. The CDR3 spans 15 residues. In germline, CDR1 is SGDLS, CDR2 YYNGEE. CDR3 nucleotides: TGTGCCAGCAACCGTGAGGGGGGGGGACTACAGCCCCAGCATTTT. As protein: CASNREGGGLQPQHF.

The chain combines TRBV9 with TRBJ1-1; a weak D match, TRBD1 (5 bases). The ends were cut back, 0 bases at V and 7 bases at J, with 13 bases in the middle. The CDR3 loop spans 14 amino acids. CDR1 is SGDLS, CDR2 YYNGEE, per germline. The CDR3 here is CASSVESGYSEAFF. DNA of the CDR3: TGTGCCAGCAGCGTAGAGTCAGGGTATAGTGAAGCTTTCTTT.

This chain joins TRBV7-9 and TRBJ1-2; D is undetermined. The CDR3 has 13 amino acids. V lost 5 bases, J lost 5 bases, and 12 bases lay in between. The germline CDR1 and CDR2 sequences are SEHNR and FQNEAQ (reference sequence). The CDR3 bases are TGTGCCAGCAGCCCCGACGGAGAATATGGCTACACCTTC. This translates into CASSPDGEYGYTF.

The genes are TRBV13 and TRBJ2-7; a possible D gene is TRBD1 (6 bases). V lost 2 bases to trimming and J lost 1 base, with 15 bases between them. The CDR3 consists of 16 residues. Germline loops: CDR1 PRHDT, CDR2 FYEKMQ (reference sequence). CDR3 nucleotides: TGTGCCAGCAGCTTACTACTAGGACAGAATTCCTACGAGCAGTACTTC. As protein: CASSLLLGQNSYEQYF.

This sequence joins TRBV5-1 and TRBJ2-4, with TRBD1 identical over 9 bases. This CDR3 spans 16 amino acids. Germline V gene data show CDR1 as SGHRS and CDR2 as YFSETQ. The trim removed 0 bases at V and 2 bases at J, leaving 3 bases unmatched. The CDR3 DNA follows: TGCGCCAGCAGCTTGGGGACAGGGGAAACCAAAAACATTCAGTACTTC. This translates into CASSLGTGETKNIQYF.

CDR3 amino acids: CACTGQGNTGELFF. DNA of the CDR3: TGTGCCTGTACCGGACAGGGGAACACCGGGGAGCTGTTTTTT. This sequence joins TRBV30 and TRBJ2-2; 8 bases align to TRBD1. There are 14 residues in the CDR3. V lost 6 bases, J lost 1 base, and 4 bases stayed unmatched. Germline V lookup: CDR1 GTSNPN, CDR2 SVGIG (reference sequence).

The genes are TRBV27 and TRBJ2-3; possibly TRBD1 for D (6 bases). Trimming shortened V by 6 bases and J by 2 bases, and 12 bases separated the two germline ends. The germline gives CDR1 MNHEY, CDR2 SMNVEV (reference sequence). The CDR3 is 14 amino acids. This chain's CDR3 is CASRLGGHTDTQYF. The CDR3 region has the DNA TGTGCCAGCAGATTAGGGGGACACACAGATACGCAGTATTTT.

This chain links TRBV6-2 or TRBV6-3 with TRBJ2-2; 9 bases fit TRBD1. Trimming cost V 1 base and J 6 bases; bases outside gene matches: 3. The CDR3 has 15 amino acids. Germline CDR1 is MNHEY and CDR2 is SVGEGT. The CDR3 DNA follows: TGTGCCAGCAGTTACTACAGGGGGCGCGCCGGGGAGCTGTTTTTT. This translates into CASSYYRGRAGELFF.